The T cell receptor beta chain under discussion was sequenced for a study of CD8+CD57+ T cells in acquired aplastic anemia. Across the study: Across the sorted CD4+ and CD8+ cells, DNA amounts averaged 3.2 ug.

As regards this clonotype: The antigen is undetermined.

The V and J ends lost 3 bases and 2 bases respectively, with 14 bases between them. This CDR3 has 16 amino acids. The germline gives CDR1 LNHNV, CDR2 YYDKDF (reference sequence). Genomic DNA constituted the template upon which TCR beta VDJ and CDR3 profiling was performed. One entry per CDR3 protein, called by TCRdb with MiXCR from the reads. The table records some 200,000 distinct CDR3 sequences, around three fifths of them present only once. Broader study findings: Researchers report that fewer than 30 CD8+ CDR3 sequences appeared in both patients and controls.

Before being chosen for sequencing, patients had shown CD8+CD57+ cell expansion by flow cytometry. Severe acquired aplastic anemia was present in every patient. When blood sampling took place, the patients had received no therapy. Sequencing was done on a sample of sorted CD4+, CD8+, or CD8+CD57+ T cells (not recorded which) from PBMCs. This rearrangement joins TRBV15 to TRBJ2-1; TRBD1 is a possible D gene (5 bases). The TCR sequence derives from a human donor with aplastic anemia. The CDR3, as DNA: TGTGCCACCAGCAGCTTTGGGGCAGGGCCCTACAATGAGCAGTTCTTC. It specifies CATSSFGAGPYNEQFF. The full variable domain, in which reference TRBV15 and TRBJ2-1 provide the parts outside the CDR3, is DAMVIQNPRYQVTQFGKPVTLSCSQTLNHNVMYWYQQKSSQAPKLLFHYYDKDFNNEADTPDNFQSRRPNTSFCFLDIRSPGLGDTAMYLCATSSFGAGPYNEQFFGPGTRLTVL.